These 21 T cell receptor beta chains originate from one sample sequenced in a study of T cells in localized non-small cell lung cancer. Using immunoSEQ multiplex PCR, the repertoire was profiled, and TCRdb retains in-frame clones only, with some absent. The profile shows 20,000 to 25,000 clones, about 87% of them singletons. The sequencing used peripheral blood, collected before any cancer treatment. These receptors were obtained from a male donor at least 60 years old with stage I squamous cell lung carcinoma.

This clone has more than one count but fewer than ten. This chain uses TRBV7-3 with TRBJ2-1; 7 nucleotides match TRBD2. Germline V gene sequence: CDR1 SGHTA, CDR2 FQGTGA. V gave up 2 bases and J gave up 6 bases; unmatched junction bases: 7. The CDR3 runs 15 residues. CDR3 in DNA: TGTGCCAGCAGCTTATCTAGCGGAGGGTTCAATGAGCAGTTCTTC. Translated: CASSLSSGGFNEQFF.

This clone was detected a few times. The chain links TRBV5-4 to TRBJ1-5; D is unresolved. CDR1 and CDR2 from the germline V gene are SGHNT and YYREEE (reference sequence). V lost 4 bases and J lost 1, with 12 bases in between. The CDR3 length is 15 residues. In DNA, the CDR3 is TGTGCCAGCAGCAAGGACGGGTCCAGCAATCAGCCCCAGCATTTT. Encoded protein: CASSKDGSSNQPQHF.

The rearrangement links TRBV7-2 to TRBJ2-2; 8 nucleotides agree with TRBD2. After removal of 2 bases from V and 0 bases from J, the junction contained 2 bases not matched to a gene. Germline CDR1 reads SGHTA; CDR2 reads FQGNSA. This CDR3 has 16 residues. The chain's CDR3 is CASSLIGGANTGELFF. CDR3 nucleotide sequence: TGTGCCAGCAGCTTAATCGGGGGGGCGAACACCGGGGAGCTGTTTTTT.

The CDR3 region has the DNA TGCGCCAGCAGTCCTACCGGGACAGGGCAATACGAGCAGTACTTC. Its protein is CASSPTGTGQYEQYF. This chain connects TRBV5-1 to TRBJ2-7; 9 bases are shared with TRBD1. The V gene end was trimmed by 5 bases and the J gene end by 4 bases; junction bases not matched to a gene: 10. The germline V gene has CDR1 SGHRS and CDR2 YFSETQ. CDR3 length: 15 residues.

The chain couples TRBV19 to TRBJ1-4, with 7 bases matching TRBD1. The length of the CDR3 is 14 residues. V shed 4 bases, J shed 8 bases, and the junction held 7 bases outside the gene matches. CDR1 is LNHDA, CDR2 SQIVND, per germline (reference sequence). CDR3 in amino acids: CASSRQGTVEKLFF. The CDR3 DNA sequence: TGTGCCAGTAGTAGACAGGGCACTGTAGAAAAACTGTTTTTT.

The chain carries TRBV15 and TRBJ2-7; D might be TRBD1 or TRBD2, each matching 5 bases. The CDR3 runs 16 residues. V was shortened by 0 bases and J by 3 bases, with 15 bases between the two germline ends. Germline V gives CDR1 LNHNV, CDR2 YYDKDF (reference sequence). DNA for the CDR3: TGTGCCACCAGCAGAGAGAGGGCGGGCAGGGTCTACGAGCAGTACTTC. Residues: CATSRERAGRVYEQYF.

The rearrangement links TRBV6-1 to TRBJ2-1; 7 bases line up with TRBD2. This CDR3 comprises 15 residues. Germline V gene sequence: CDR1 MNHNS, CDR2 SASEGT. V was clipped by 3 bases and J by 0 bases; unmatched bases: 2. In DNA form, the CDR3 reads TGTGCCAGCAGTGAGCCGGGGGGCTCCTACAATGAGCAGTTCTTC. The encoded protein is CASSEPGGSYNEQFF.

The chain carries TRBV19 and TRBJ1-2; D not certain. V dropped 3 bases and J dropped 8 bases, with 13 bases sitting between them. CDR1 is LNHDA, CDR2 SQIVND, per germline (reference sequence). The CDR3 is made up of 13 amino acids. CDR3 coding DNA: TGTGCCAGTAGTATGGAGGGATCGTGGGGCTACACCTTC. This translates into CASSMEGSWGYTF.

CDR3 amino acids: CASSFRVSPDTQYF. The CDR3 DNA reads TGCGCCAGCAGCTTTAGGGTTTCGCCAGATACGCAGTATTTT. The chain carries TRBV5-1 and TRBJ2-3; no clear D. The V gene lost 2 bases and the J gene lost 4 bases, with 11 bases spanning the gap. The germline gives CDR1 SGHRS, CDR2 YFSETQ. CDR3 length: 14 amino acids.

A single count supports this clone. The chain couples TRBV11-2 to TRBJ1-1, with a possible D match to TRBD1 (5 bases). The CDR3 extends over 15 amino acids. Germline V CDR1 and CDR2: SGHAT, FQNNGV. V was clipped by 2 bases and J by 10 bases, with 20 bases between them. The CDR3 here is CASSLRGQGVSRAFF. CDR3 bases: TGTGCCAGCAGCTTAAGAGGTCAGGGAGTAAGTAGAGCTTTCTTT.

This clone was seen only once. The V and J genes are TRBV18 and TRBJ1-4; no clear D. The CDR3 runs to 15 residues. V lost 6 bases to trimming and J lost 3 bases, with 14 bases between them. CDR1 is KGHSH, CDR2 LQKENI, per germline. CDR3 coding DNA: TGTGCCAGCTCCCCCTCTAACCGAGCTAATGAAAAACTGTTTTTT. Its protein product is CASSPSNRANEKLFF.

The rearrangement uses TRBV6-5 and TRBJ1-3; D is perhaps TRBD1 (6 bases). Trimming removed 6 bases at V and 4 bases at J, with 16 bases between. The germline V gene has CDR1 MNHEY and CDR2 SVGAGI. The CDR3 totals 15 residues. DNA of the CDR3: TGTGCCAGCAGCCCAACAGGGTCGTCAGGAAACACCATATATTTT. Encoded protein: CASSPTGSSGNTIYF.

This clone showed up just a few times. J is TRBJ1-2 and V is TRBV6-5; D might be TRBD1 (5 bases). The CDR3 runs 15 residues. Germline CDR1 MNHEY, CDR2 SVGAGI. Trimming removed 0 bases at V and 2 bases at J, with 10 bases between. This CDR3 is CASSYSPGRNYGYTF. The DNA for the CDR3 is TGTGCCAGCAGTTACTCTCCAGGGAGGAACTATGGCTACACCTTC.

This clone has a single count. The chain has TRBV7-8 and TRBJ2-7; 7 bases are shared with TRBD2. J was trimmed by 0 bases and V by 5 bases; bases with no gene match: 4. Germline CDR1 SGHVS, CDR2 FQNEAQ. The CDR3 covers 14 residues. DNA of the CDR3: TGTGCCAGCAGCGTGGGGGGGAGCTCCTACGAGCAGTACTTC. Translating gives CASSVGGSSYEQYF.

The genes are TRBV11-2 and TRBJ2-1, with 10 bases matching TRBD2. V lost 1 base and J lost 4; bases outside the gene matches: 1. CDR1 and CDR2 (germline): SGHAT, FQNNGV. This CDR3 is built from 15 residues. CDR3 sequence (DNA): TGTGCCAGCAGCTTAGTTAGCGGGGGGTACAATGAGCAGTTCTTC. It codes for CASSLVSGGYNEQFF.

V is TRBV9 and J is TRBJ2-6; 7 nucleotides align to TRBD1. This CDR3 contains 16 residues. CDR1 SGDLS and CDR2 YYNGEE come from the germline V gene. J gave up 3 bases and V 0 bases, and 3 bases lay outside the gene matches. DNA for the CDR3: TGTGCCAGCAGCGTAGAGGGGGCGTTTGGGGCCAACGTCCTGACTTTC. It is translated as CASSVEGAFGANVLTF. Filled out from reference TRBV9 and TRBJ2-6, the complete variable domain reads DSGVTQTPKHLITATGQRVTLRCSPRSGDLSVYWYQQSLDQGLQFLIQYYNGEERAKGNILERFSAQQFPDLHSELNLSSLELGDSALYFCASSVEGAFGANVLTFGAGSRLTVL.

This chain links TRBV28 with TRBJ1-1; no clear D gene. Looked up from germline, CDR1 is MDHEN and CDR2 is SYDVKM. Trimming took off 3 bases at V and 1 base at J, with 9 bases between the two ends. The CDR3 totals 14 residues. The CDR3 coding sequence is TGTGCCAGCAGTTTGCTCGGCAAGAACACTGAAGCTTTCTTT. Its translation: CASSLLGKNTEAFF. Combining the CDR3 with reference TRBV28 and TRBJ1-1 gives the whole variable domain DVKVTQSSRYLVKRTGEKVFLECVQDMDHENMFWYRQDPGLGLRLIYFSYDVKMKEKGDIPEGYSVSREKKERFSLILESASTNQTSMYLCASSLLGKNTEAFFGQGTRLTVV.

The chain recombines TRBV15 with TRBJ1-1; D gene ambiguous. Trimming left V 8 bases short and J 5 bases short, with 6 bases between. CDR1 is LNHNV and CDR2 is YYDKDF in the germline V gene (reference sequence). The CDR3 has 10 amino acids. DNA of the CDR3: TGTGCCACCGGAGTGACTGAAGCTTTCTTT. This codes for CATGVTEAFF.

The rearrangement uses TRBV6-5 and TRBJ1-1; D is perhaps TRBD1 (6 bases). V dropped 4 bases and J dropped 6 bases, with 15 bases sitting between them. Germline CDR1 is MNHEY and CDR2 is SVGAGI. There are 14 residues in the CDR3. This CDR3 is CASSSGTPRAEAFF. CDR3 DNA: TGTGCCAGCAGTTCCGGGACACCGCGAGCTGAAGCTTTCTTT.

The chain uses TRBV7-2 and TRBJ2-2, with D unclear. The CDR3 extends over 13 amino acids. With 2 bases removed from V and 8 bases from J, the gap between germline ends came to 9 bases. Per germline, CDR1 SGHTA and CDR2 FQGNSA. CDR3 protein: CASSLQPGGELFF. The CDR3, as DNA: TGTGCCAGCAGCTTACAACCCGGTGGGGAGCTGTTTTTT. The full variable domain, in which reference TRBV7-2 and TRBJ2-2 provide the parts outside the CDR3, is GAGVSQSPSNKVTEKGKDVELRCDPISGHTALYWYRQSLGQGLEFLIYFQGNSAPDKSGLPSDRFSAERTGGSVSTLTIQRTQQEDSAVYLCASSLQPGGELFFGEGSRLTVL.

This clone was observed once. V gene TRBV21-1 combines with J gene TRBJ1-2; the table's D call of TRBD1 was not tested on the DNA. TRBV21-1 is tagged as a pseudogene. There are 17 residues in the CDR3. The CDR3, as DNA: TGTGCCAGCAGCAAAGAGCCGAGACAGGGGACGAACTATGGCTACACCTTC. Translated: CASSKEPRQGTNYGYTF.